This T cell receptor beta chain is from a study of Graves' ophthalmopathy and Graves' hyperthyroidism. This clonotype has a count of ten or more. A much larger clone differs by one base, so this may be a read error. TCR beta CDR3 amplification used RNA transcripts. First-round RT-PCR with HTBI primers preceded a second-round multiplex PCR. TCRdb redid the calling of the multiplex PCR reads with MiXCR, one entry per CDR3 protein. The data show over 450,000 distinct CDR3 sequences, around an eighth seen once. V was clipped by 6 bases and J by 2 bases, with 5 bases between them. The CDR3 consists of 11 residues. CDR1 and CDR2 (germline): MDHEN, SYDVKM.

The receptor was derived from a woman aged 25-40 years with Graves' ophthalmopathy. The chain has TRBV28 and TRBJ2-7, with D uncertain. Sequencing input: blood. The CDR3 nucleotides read TGTGCCAGCAGCCTTCCCTACGAGCAGTACTTC. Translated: CASSLPYEQYF. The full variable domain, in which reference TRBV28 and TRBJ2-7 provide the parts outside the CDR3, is DVKVTQSSRYLVKRTGEKVFLECVQDMDHENMFWYRQDPGLGLRLIYFSYDVKMKEKGDIPEGYSVSREKKERFSLILESASTNQTSMYLCASSLPYEQYFGPGTRLTVT.